These T cell receptor beta chains were read from a single sample in a study of T cells expressing NK-cell markers. Using the 5' RACE reads, TCRdb records one entry per CDR3 protein without DNA. This sample's table has about 260,000 distinct CDR3 sequences. The specimen was blood T cells: a sorted CD56 or NKG2C T cell subset, CD4+ or CD8+ T cells, or bulk PBMC T cells (not recorded which). The receptor set was obtained from a young man in good health. The CDR3 runs from the conserved cysteine through the conserved F or W. Each record gives: J gene, V gene, CDR3 length, CDR3 protein.

J gene: TRBJ2-5
V gene: TRBV20-1
CDR3 length: 16
CDR3 protein: CSAMGLAGVHQETQYF

J gene: TRBJ2-2
V gene: TRBV5-4
CDR3 length: 13
CDR3 protein: CASSLDGTGELFF

J gene: TRBJ2-4
V gene: TRBV23-1
CDR3 length: 18
CDR3 protein: CASSQIDPGGETKNIQYF

J gene: TRBJ1-1
V gene: TRBV12-3/TRBV12-4
CDR3 length: 14
CDR3 protein: CASSLSGLNTEAFF

J gene: TRBJ2-1
V gene: TRBV10-3
CDR3 length: 15
CDR3 protein: CAISVIGLPYNEQFF

J gene: TRBJ1-1
V gene: TRBV6-1
CDR3 length: 14
CDR3 protein: CASQQGTANTEAFF

J gene: TRBJ2-5
V gene: TRBV6-2/TRBV6-3
CDR3 length: 16
CDR3 protein: CASRTVGGGYQETQYF

J gene: TRBJ2-3
V gene: TRBV12-3/TRBV12-4
CDR3 length: 17
CDR3 protein: CASSSSYREYYVDTQYF

J gene: TRBJ2-1
V gene: TRBV20-1
CDR3 length: 17
CDR3 protein: CSAPRGPGLAYYGEQFF

J gene: TRBJ2-1
V gene: TRBV7-6
CDR3 length: 16
CDR3 protein: CATGRLGGSLYNEQFF

J gene: TRBJ1-3
V gene: TRBV12-3/TRBV12-4
CDR3 length: 16
CDR3 protein: CASSFLGRGRPNTIYF

J gene: TRBJ2-1
V gene: TRBV12-3/TRBV12-4
CDR3 length: 17
CDR3 protein: CASIERTGHGTYNEQFF

J gene: TRBJ2-7
V gene: TRBV25-1
CDR3 length: 15
CDR3 protein: CASTPAGQGVTEQYF

J gene: TRBJ2-7
V gene: TRBV6-5
CDR3 length: 16
CDR3 protein: CASSSYLAGETYEQYF

J gene: TRBJ2-2
V gene: TRBV5-1
CDR3 length: 13
CDR3 protein: CASSPTAAGELFF